This T cell receptor beta chain is from a study of T-cell memory formation after mild COVID-19. Study-wide findings and caveats: There was no confirmation that second-wave clones peaking on day 37 were SARS-CoV-2 specific.

This CDR3 is 15 amino acids long. Trimming removed 5 bases at V and 3 bases at J, with 15 bases between. Germline CDR1 SEHNR, CDR2 FQNEAQ (reference sequence). The TCR alpha and TCR beta cDNA libraries, bearing sample barcodes and UMIs, were generated by 5'RACE using constant-segment primers. TCRdb ran MiXCR on the 5' RACE reads and lists one entry per CDR3 protein. The sample contains over 400,000 distinct CDR3 sequences, about 25% of which appear only once. This clonotype occurred a few times. Antigen: not known. Source material: PBMCs or a T cell subset sorted from them (not recorded which). The V and J genes are TRBV7-9 and TRBJ2-3; a possible D gene is TRBD2 (7 bases). The receptor was derived from an adult woman who had mild COVID-19 (a few samples of this study predate the infection). Cell type and time point are not known. CDR3 sequence reads: CASSRGGSGTDTQYF. Written as DNA, the CDR3 is TGTGCCAGCAGCAGGGGGGGCAGTGGGACAGATACGCAGTATTTT.